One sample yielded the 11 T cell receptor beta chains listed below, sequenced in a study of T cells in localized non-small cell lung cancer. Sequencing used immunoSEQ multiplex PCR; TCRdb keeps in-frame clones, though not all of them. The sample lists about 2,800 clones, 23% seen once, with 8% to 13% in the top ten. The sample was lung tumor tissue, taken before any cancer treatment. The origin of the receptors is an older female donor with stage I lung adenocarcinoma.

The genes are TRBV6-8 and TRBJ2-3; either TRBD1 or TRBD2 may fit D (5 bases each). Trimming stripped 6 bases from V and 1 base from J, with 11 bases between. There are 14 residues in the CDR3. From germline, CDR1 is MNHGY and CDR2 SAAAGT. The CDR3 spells CASRRDLGTDTQYF. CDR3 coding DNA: TGTGCCAGCAGACGGGACCTAGGCACAGATACGCAGTATTTT.

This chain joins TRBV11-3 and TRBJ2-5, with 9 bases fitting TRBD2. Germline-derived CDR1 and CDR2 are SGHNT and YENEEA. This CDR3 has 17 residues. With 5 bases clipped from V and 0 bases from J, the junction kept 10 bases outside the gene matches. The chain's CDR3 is CASSRKAGLANQETQYF. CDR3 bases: TGTGCCAGCAGCAGAAAAGCCGGACTAGCGAACCAAGAGACCCAGTACTTC.

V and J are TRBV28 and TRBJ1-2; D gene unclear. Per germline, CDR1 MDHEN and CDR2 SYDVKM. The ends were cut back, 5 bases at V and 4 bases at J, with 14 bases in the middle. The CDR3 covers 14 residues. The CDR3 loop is CASSRAGNSYGYTF. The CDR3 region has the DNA TGTGCCAGCAGTCGCGCGGGCAACTCCTATGGCTACACCTTC.

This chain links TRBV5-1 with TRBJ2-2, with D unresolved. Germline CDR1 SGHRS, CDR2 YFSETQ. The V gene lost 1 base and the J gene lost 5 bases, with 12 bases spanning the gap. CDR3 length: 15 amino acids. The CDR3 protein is CASSLWAELTGELFF. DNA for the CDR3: TGCGCCAGCAGCTTGTGGGCTGAGTTGACCGGGGAGCTGTTTTTT.

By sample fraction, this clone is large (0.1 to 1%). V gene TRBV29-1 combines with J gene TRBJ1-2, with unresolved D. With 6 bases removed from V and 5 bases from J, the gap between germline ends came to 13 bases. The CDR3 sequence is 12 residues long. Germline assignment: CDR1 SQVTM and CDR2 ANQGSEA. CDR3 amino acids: CSVETNEYGYTF. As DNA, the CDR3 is TGCAGCGTAGAGACTAACGAATATGGCTACACCTTC.

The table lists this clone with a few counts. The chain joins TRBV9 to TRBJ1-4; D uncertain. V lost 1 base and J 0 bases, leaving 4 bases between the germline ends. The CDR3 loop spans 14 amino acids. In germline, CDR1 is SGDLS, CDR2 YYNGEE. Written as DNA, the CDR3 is TGTGCCAGCAGCGTAACGGCAACTAATGAAAAACTGTTTTTT. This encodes CASSVTATNEKLFF.

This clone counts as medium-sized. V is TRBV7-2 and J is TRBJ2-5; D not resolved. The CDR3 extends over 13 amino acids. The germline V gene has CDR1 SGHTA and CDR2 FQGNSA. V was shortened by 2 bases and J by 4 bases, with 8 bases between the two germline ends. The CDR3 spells CASSLSGGETQYF. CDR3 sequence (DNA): TGTGCCAGCAGCTTATCGGGTGGAGAGACCCAGTACTTC.

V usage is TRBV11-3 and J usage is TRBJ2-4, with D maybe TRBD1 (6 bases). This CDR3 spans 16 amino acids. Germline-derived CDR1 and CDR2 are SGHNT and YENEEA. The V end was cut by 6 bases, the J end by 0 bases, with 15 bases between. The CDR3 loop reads CASRPTGSLAKNIQYF. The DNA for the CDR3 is TGTGCCAGCAGGCCGACAGGATCCTTAGCCAAAAACATTCAGTACTTC.

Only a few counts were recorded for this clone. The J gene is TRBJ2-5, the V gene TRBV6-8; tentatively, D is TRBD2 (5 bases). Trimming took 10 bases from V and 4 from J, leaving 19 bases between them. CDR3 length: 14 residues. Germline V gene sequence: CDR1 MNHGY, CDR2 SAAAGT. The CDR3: CAISPGSQGETQYF. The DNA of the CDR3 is TGTGCCATCAGCCCGGGATCCCAAGGAGAGACCCAGTACTTC.

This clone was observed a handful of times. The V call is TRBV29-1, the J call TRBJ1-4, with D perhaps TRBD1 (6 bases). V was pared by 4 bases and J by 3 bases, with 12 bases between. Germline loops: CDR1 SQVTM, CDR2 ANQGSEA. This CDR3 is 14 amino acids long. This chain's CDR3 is CSVGDRWPNEKLFF. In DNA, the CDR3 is TGCAGCGTTGGAGACAGGTGGCCTAATGAAAAACTGTTTTTT.

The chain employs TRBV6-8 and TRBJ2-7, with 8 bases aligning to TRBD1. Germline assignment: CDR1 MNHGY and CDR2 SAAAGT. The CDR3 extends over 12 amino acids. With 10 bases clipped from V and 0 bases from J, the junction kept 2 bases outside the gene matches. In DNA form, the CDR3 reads TGTGCCATACAGGGGGACTCCTACGAGCAGTACTTC. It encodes CAIQGDSYEQYF.